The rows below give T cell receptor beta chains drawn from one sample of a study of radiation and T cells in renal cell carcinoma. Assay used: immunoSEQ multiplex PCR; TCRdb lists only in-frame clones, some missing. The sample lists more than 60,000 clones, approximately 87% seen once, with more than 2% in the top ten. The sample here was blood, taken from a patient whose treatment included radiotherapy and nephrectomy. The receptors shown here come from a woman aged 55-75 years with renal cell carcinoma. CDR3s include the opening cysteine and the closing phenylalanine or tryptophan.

CDR3: CSVGDGRRELFF
J: TRBJ2-2
V: TRBV29-1

CDR3: CASNTYRGSHEQYF
J: TRBJ2-7
V: TRBV6-5

CDR3: CASSFRGTLEETQYF
J: TRBJ2-5
V: TRBV7-9

CDR3: CASSQERVLNTGELFF
J: TRBJ2-2
V: TRBV14

CDR3: CARTERGSGGYTF
J: TRBJ1-2
V: TRBV2

CDR3: CASSRDRGTDTQYF
J: TRBJ2-3
V: TRBV6-1

CDR3: CATLSGNTIYF
J: TRBJ1-3
V: TRBV28

CDR3: CASSWTGGTEAFF
J: TRBJ1-1
V: TRBV28

CDR3: CASSALPGRYQETQYF
J: TRBJ2-5
V: TRBV2

CDR3: CASSQNGMGTGSSYEQYF
J: TRBJ2-7
V: TRBV4-1

CDR3: CASSDNLLAAVKATDTQYF
J: TRBJ2-3
V: TRBV6-4

CDR3: CASSQFSGQTQYF
J: TRBJ2-5
V: TRBV19

CDR3: CASSGRWGPSPLHF
J: TRBJ1-6
V: TRBV2

CDR3: CASSSSGISEQYF
J: TRBJ2-7
V: TRBV7-3

CDR3: CASSHRESLVGTNYGYTF
J: TRBJ1-2
V: TRBV11-2

CDR3: CASSADSGTTEAFF
J: TRBJ1-1
V: TRBV7-3

CDR3: CASSARGRGNTEAFF
J: TRBJ1-1
V: TRBV13

CDR3: CASSYSRGDQNGYTF
J: TRBJ1-2
V: TRBV6-5

CDR3: CASSFQQGISYGYTF
J: TRBJ1-2
V: TRBV5-1

CDR3: CASSGVGGGGYTF
J: TRBJ1-2
V: TRBV9

CDR3: CASSSRVRGNEQFF
J: TRBJ2-1
V: TRBV7-2

CDR3: CASSLLPSNQPQHF
J: TRBJ1-5
V: TRBV5-5

CDR3: CASSLAGGRYTDTQYF
J: TRBJ2-3
V: TRBV7-6

CDR3: CASSQGTGVVNEQFF
J: TRBJ2-1
V: TRBV7-2

CDR3: CSAASSSYNEQFF
J: TRBJ2-1
V: TRBV29-1

CDR3: CASSQVSRTNGYTF
J: TRBJ1-2
V: TRBV14

CDR3: CASSPVLTYEQYF
J: TRBJ2-7
V: TRBV28

CDR3: CASSPLTSGLGNTGELFF
J: TRBJ2-2
V: TRBV19